The 30 T cell receptor beta chains in this list originate from one sample, sequenced in a study of a mutant IDH1 vaccine in newly diagnosed glioma. No cognate antigen is known for these TCRs. Stated time point: week 35, safety follow-up. The study gave 300 ug of mutant IDH1 20-mer peptide per vaccine dose, with topical imiquimod. Here immunoSEQ multiplex PCR was the method, and the copy in TCRdb shows in-frame clones only, minus some. The sample holds around 44,000 clones, roughly 80% seen once. Sequences were derived from PBMCs, sampled from a glioma patient whose treatment included an IDH1 peptide vaccine. Source of these receptors: a man aged 35-49 years with glioma.

This clone showed up just once. The chain carries TRBV7-9 and TRBJ2-5; TRBD1 aligns across 7 bases. CDR3 length: 16 amino acids. Germline V gene lookup returns CDR1 SEHNR and CDR2 FQNEAQ (reference sequence). V lost 3 bases, J lost 5 bases, and 12 bases stayed unmatched. The CDR3 is CASSFPVGTVRETQYF. As DNA, the CDR3 is TGTGCCAGCAGCTTTCCCGTCGGGACAGTGAGGGAGACCCAGTACTTC.

The chain uses TRBV6-5 and TRBJ2-7; 9 bases line up with TRBD1. The length of the CDR3 is 14 residues. Per germline, CDR1 MNHEY and CDR2 SVGAGI. V shed 7 bases and J 5 bases; nucleotides not matched to a gene: 9. The CDR3 nucleotides are TGTGCCAGCACCCCGGGACAGGGTTGGGACGAGCAGTACTTC. This encodes CASTPGQGWDEQYF.

This chain connects TRBV7-3 to TRBJ1-1; D unresolved. Germline V gene lookup returns CDR1 SGHTA and CDR2 FQGTGA. This CDR3 is built from 14 residues. Trimming cost V 2 bases and J 0 bases, with 7 bases left between them. CDR3 sequence reads: CASSLGELNTEAFF. CDR3 in DNA: TGTGCCAGCAGCTTAGGGGAGTTGAACACTGAAGCTTTCTTT.

The V gene is TRBV4-2, the J gene TRBJ1-2, with a weak D call TRBD1 (5 bases). Trimming left V 1 base short and J 1 base short, with 10 bases between. The germline gives CDR1 LGHNA, CDR2 YNFKEQ. This CDR3 spans 15 amino acids. The CDR3 nucleotides read TGTGCCAGCAGCCAAGTGGCAGGGATTAACTATGGCTACACCTTC. Amino acids: CASSQVAGINYGYTF.

The chain couples TRBV27 to TRBJ1-1, with D tentatively TRBD1 (6 bases). The V gene's germline CDR1 is MNHEY and CDR2 SMNVEV (reference sequence). The CDR3 spans 13 residues. The V and J ends lost 6 bases and 1 base respectively, with 9 bases between them. The CDR3 bases are TGTGCCAGCAGGAACAGGGAGAACACTGAAGCTTTCTTT. This gives the protein CASRNRENTEAFF.

This clone was seen more than once but under ten times. The sample carries other DNA sequences with the same CDR3. This chain joins TRBV7-9 and TRBJ1-2, with D hard to call. Germline assignment: CDR1 SEHNR and CDR2 FQNEAQ (reference sequence). This CDR3 region has 12 residues. The V gene lost 5 bases and the J gene lost 4 bases, with 8 bases spanning the gap. In DNA form, the CDR3 reads TGTGCCAGCAGCCCAGGACCCTATGGCTACACCTTC. Translating gives CASSPGPYGYTF.

The V and J genes are TRBV18 and TRBJ1-2, with TRBD1 as a possible D gene (5 bases). The V gene lost 3 bases and the J gene lost 2 bases, with 16 bases spanning the gap. CDR1 and CDR2 from the germline V gene are KGHSH and LQKENI. CDR3 size: 16 residues. This CDR3 is CASSPSSTVGNYGYTF. The CDR3 region has the DNA TGTGCCAGCTCACCGAGTTCGACAGTGGGGAACTATGGCTACACCTTC.

V and J are TRBV27 and TRBJ1-2, with TRBD1 as a possible D gene (6 bases). Germline-derived CDR1 and CDR2 are MNHEY and SMNVEV (reference sequence). The CDR3 runs 14 residues. V lost 5 bases, J lost 1 base, and 11 bases lay in between. CDR3 residues: CASSRGLRNYGYTF. Written as DNA, the CDR3 is TGTGCCAGCAGTCGGGGGCTCCGTAACTATGGCTACACCTTC.

V usage is TRBV19 and J usage is TRBJ2-5; 15 bases align to TRBD2. The trim removed 8 bases at V and 4 bases at J, leaving 14 bases unmatched. The CDR3 sequence is 18 residues long. CDR1 and CDR2 (germline): LNHDA, SQIVND (reference sequence). The CDR3 nucleotides are TGTGCCAGTCTCGGCGGGACTAGCGGGGGGCGCGGGGGAGAGACCCAGTACTTC. This translates into CASLGGTSGGRGGETQYF.

The V call is TRBV7-8, the J call TRBJ2-7; the D is unclear. The V end lost 4 bases, the J end lost 3 bases, and 4 bases lay between the germline ends. Germline lookup yields CDR1 SGHVS and CDR2 FQNEAQ. The CDR3 spans 11 residues. As DNA, the CDR3 is TGTGCCAGCAGCTCCTACTACGAGCAGTACTTC. Its translation: CASSSYYEQYF. The variable domain in full, with the rest retrieved from reference TRBV7-8 and TRBJ2-7, is GAGVSQSPRYKVAKRGQDVALRCDPISGHVSLFWYQQALGQGPEFLTYFQNEAQLDKSGLPSDRFFAERPEGSVSTLKIQRTQQEDSAVYLCASSSYYEQYFGPGTRLTVT.

V usage is TRBV4-1 and J usage is TRBJ2-2; 8 nucleotides agree with TRBD1. This CDR3 has 18 residues. CDR1 is MGHRA, CDR2 YSYEKL, per germline. V trimming: 2 bases; J trimming: 4 bases; junction bases outside the gene matches: 12. CDR3 in DNA: TGCGCCAGCAGCCAAAGGGATTCGGGACAGGAGTTCACCGGGGAGCTGTTTTTT. This gives the protein CASSQRDSGQEFTGELFF.

This chain links TRBV4-2 with TRBJ1-2, with TRBD1 matching 8 bases. The germline CDR1 and CDR2 sequences are LGHNA and YNFKEQ. V shed 2 bases, J shed 8 bases, and the junction held 10 bases outside the gene matches. The CDR3 extends over 15 amino acids. CDR3 sequence (DNA): TGTGCCAGCAGCCAAACCGGACAGGGATCGGGAGGCTACACCTTC. Protein sequence: CASSQTGQGSGGYTF.

There are a few counts of this clone. This sequence joins TRBV7-9 and TRBJ2-5, with 10 bases identical to TRBD1. V shed 5 bases, J shed 2 bases, and the junction held 2 bases outside the gene matches. The V gene's germline CDR1 is SEHNR and CDR2 FQNEAQ (reference sequence). The CDR3 length is 14 residues. The CDR3 bases are TGTGCCAGCAGCCCGGACAGGGGGCAAGAGACCCAGTACTTC. Amino acids: CASSPDRGQETQYF.

This clone showed up just a few times. The rearrangement uses TRBV5-1 and TRBJ2-3; D ambiguous. Germline V gives CDR1 SGHRS, CDR2 YFSETQ. With 6 bases removed from V and 6 bases from J, the gap between germline ends came to 17 bases. CDR3 length: 14 amino acids. The CDR3 nucleotides are TGCGCCAGCAACATACAAGGCCCAACCGATACGCAGTATTTT. It specifies CASNIQGPTDTQYF.

The chain's CDR3 is CASSLGGTGGAEQYF. The CDR3 DNA is TGTGCCAGCAGCTTAGGTGGGACAGGGGGCGCGGAGCAGTACTTC. The gene calls are TRBV7-6 and TRBJ2-7; 12 nucleotides agree with TRBD1. Looked up from germline, CDR1 is SGHVS and CDR2 is FNYEAQ. J was trimmed by 7 bases and V by 1 base; bases with no gene match: 5. The CDR3 has 15 amino acids.

This clone was observed a handful of times. This sequence joins TRBV5-1 and TRBJ2-1; D gene uncertain. V was trimmed by 7 bases and J by 3 bases, leaving 17 bases between them. The CDR3 runs to 15 residues. Per the germline V gene, CDR1 is SGHRS and CDR2 is YFSETQ. CDR3 amino acids: CASHPQPELYNEQFF. The CDR3 region has the DNA TGCGCCAGCCATCCTCAACCCGAACTCTACAATGAGCAGTTCTTC.

The chain links TRBV5-4 to TRBJ1-2, with 8 bases identical to TRBD1. The ends lost 4 bases at V and 10 bases at J; junction bases unmatched: 6. Germline CDR1 SGHNT, CDR2 YYREEE (reference sequence). The CDR3 totals 12 residues. The CDR3, as DNA: TGTGCCAGCAGCCGTGGACAGGGCCACTACACCTTC. Encoded protein: CASSRGQGHYTF.

The chain recombines TRBV4-1 with TRBJ2-4; D is perhaps TRBD1 or TRBD2 (6 bases each). Looked up from germline, CDR1 is MGHRA and CDR2 is YSYEKL. The CDR3 runs to 19 residues. V lost 1 base to trimming and J lost 0 bases, with 19 bases between them. The CDR3 protein is CASSQGDAVGGLAKNIQYF. The CDR3 DNA reads TGCGCCAGCAGCCAAGGCGATGCGGTCGGGGGCTTAGCCAAAAACATTCAGTACTTC.

The chain recombines TRBV19 with TRBJ1-3; D remains ambiguous. CDR3 size: 17 residues. Trimming cost V 6 bases and J 0 bases, with 18 bases left between them. Germline V gene data show CDR1 as LNHDA and CDR2 as SQIVND (reference sequence). CDR3 sequence reads: CASRTLRAADSGNTIYF. The CDR3 region has the DNA TGTGCCAGTAGAACGCTGAGAGCGGCTGACTCTGGAAACACCATATATTTT.

DNA of the CDR3: TGTGCCAGCAGTTCAACTGGTGGGCAGCCCCAGCATTTT. It is translated as CASSSTGGQPQHF. V is TRBV27 and J is TRBJ1-5; D unclear. The CDR3 has 13 amino acids. Trimming shortened V by 4 bases and J by 7 bases, and 11 bases separated the two germline ends. The germline V gene has CDR1 MNHEY and CDR2 SMNVEV (reference sequence).

This rearrangement joins TRBV27 to TRBJ2-2, with D possibly TRBD2 on 6 matching bases. Looked up from germline, CDR1 is MNHEY and CDR2 is SMNVEV (reference sequence). V lost 7 bases, J lost 4 bases, and 16 bases lay in between. The CDR3 runs to 15 residues. The CDR3 protein is CASTAVLGGTGELFF. CDR3 DNA: TGTGCCAGCACCGCGGTTCTGGGGGGCACCGGGGAGCTGTTTTTT.

V is TRBV5-6 and J is TRBJ2-5; D unclear. Germline CDR1 SGHDT, CDR2 YYEEEE. CDR3 length: 11 amino acids. The germline V and J ends were trimmed by 3 bases and 4 bases, with 4 bases remaining between them. The CDR3 reads CASSSIETQYF. In DNA form, the CDR3 reads TGTGCCAGCAGCTCCATAGAGACCCAGTACTTC.

This clone was detected a few times. CDR3 loop: CASSLGRDNSPLHF. CDR3 DNA: TGTGCCAGCAGCTTGGGCAGGGATAATTCACCCCTCCACTTT. The chain uses TRBV5-6 and TRBJ1-6, with D perhaps matching TRBD1 (5 bases). CDR1 and CDR2 from the germline V gene are SGHDT and YYEEEE. Deletions cut 0 bases from V and 5 bases from J, with 6 bases between. The CDR3 spans 14 residues.

The chain joins TRBV7-9 to TRBJ2-1; D gene uncertain. Germline values: CDR1 SEHNR, CDR2 FQNEAQ (reference sequence). This CDR3 contains 12 residues. V shed 5 bases and J shed 5 bases, with 7 bases lying between them. Written as DNA, the CDR3 is TGTGCCAGCAGCATAGGGAACAATGAGCAGTTCTTC. Encoded protein: CASSIGNNEQFF.

This clone was picked up a small number of times. The gene calls are TRBV19 and TRBJ1-1, with a weak D call TRBD1 (6 bases). Germline V gene lookup returns CDR1 LNHDA and CDR2 SQIVND (reference sequence). Trimming stripped 3 bases from V and 4 bases from J, with 12 bases between. The CDR3 covers 14 residues. CDR3 nucleotides: TGTGCCAGTAGTATCTCGGGGGGCGTCACTGAAGCTTTCTTT. It specifies CASSISGGVTEAFF.

The rearrangement uses TRBV6-6 and TRBJ1-5, with D perhaps TRBD1 (5 bases). Germline V CDR1 and CDR2: MNHNY, SVGAGI (reference sequence). This CDR3 spans 13 amino acids. V was cut by 8 bases and J by 4 bases, with 12 bases left in between. CDR3 DNA: TGTGCCAGCGTCGGGCAGGGTAATCAGCCCCAGCATTTT. The encoded protein is CASVGQGNQPQHF.

This clone has only a few counts. The rearrangement links TRBV30 to TRBJ1-1; D not certain. The CDR3 totals 13 residues. The germline CDR1 and CDR2 sequences are GTSNPN and SVGIG (reference sequence). V was trimmed by 3 bases and J by 0 bases, leaving 8 bases between them. The CDR3 DNA sequence: TGTGCCTGGAGATGGGTGATGAACACTGAAGCTTTCTTT. Protein sequence: CAWRWVMNTEAFF.

In its sample, this clone was seen a few times. The CDR3 nucleotides read TGTGCCAGCAGCTTAGGAGGCAGTACCCACGAGCAGTACTTC. Encoded protein: CASSLGGSTHEQYF. The rearrangement links TRBV7-9 to TRBJ2-7; D ambiguous. CDR1 SEHNR and CDR2 FQNEAQ come from the germline V gene (reference sequence). The CDR3 contains 14 residues. V lost 1 base and J 5 bases, leaving 12 bases between the germline ends.

This clone was observed a handful of times. The J gene is TRBJ1-2, the V gene TRBV7-9; D remains unclear. The V end was cut by 1 base, the J end by 7 bases, with 4 bases between. The CDR3 has 11 residues. The germline gives CDR1 SEHNR, CDR2 FQNEAQ (reference sequence). This chain's CDR3 is CASSLEGGYTF. The DNA of the CDR3 is TGTGCCAGCAGCTTAGAGGGTGGCTACACCTTC.

The rearrangement joins TRBV10-1 to TRBJ2-2; no definite D call. Trimming pared 3 bases from V and 1 base from J, leaving 6 bases between. CDR1 is WNHNN, CDR2 SYGVQD, per germline (reference sequence). This CDR3 has 14 amino acids. CDR3 region: CASSDRENTGELFF. In DNA form, the CDR3 reads TGCGCCAGCAGTGATAGGGAGAACACCGGGGAGCTGTTTTTT.